This T cell receptor beta chain appears in the sequencing data of a study of blood T cell repertoires in COVID-19. Trimming at V came to 5 bases and at J to 4 bases, leaving 2 bases not matched to a gene. CDR1 is MNHEY and CDR2 is SVGEGT in the germline V gene. The CDR3 is 13 amino acids. TCRdb's copy holds only in-frame clones and misses some; the assay was immunoSEQ multiplex PCR. The profile shows approximately 350,000 clones, roughly 90% of them singletons. The origin of this receptor is a woman aged 30 to 39 with COVID-19, enrolled during active disease. The sample was peripheral blood. J is TRBJ1-2 and V is TRBV6-2 or TRBV6-3; 9 nucleotides align to TRBD1. CDR3 in amino acids: CASSPTGGYGYTF. CDR3 nucleotides: TGTGCCAGCAGTCCGACAGGGGGCTATGGCTACACCTTC.